This T cell receptor (beta chain) originates from a study of shared clonotypes between healthy human individuals. Authors' processing steps: Junction-only immunoSEQ data arrived without quality scores, meaning filtering differed. Sequencing was performed with immunoSEQ multiplex PCR; in TCRdb, only in-frame clones are kept and a portion is missing. V and J calls and clone size are those listed in that table; D and trimming were worked out from the DNA. The table records more than 400,000 clones, around 95% of them present only once. Germline V gene sequence: CDR1 LNHDA, CDR2 SQIVND (reference sequence). The CDR3 is 15 residues long. V lost 5 bases to trimming and J lost 5 bases; unmatched junction nucleotides: 7.

The chain employs TRBV19 and TRBJ2-5; 11 bases are a match to TRBD2. Input material: naive CD4+ T cells sorted from blood. Regarding subset: CD45RA+ positively selected. This TCR came from a woman aged 25 to 39 in good health. The CDR3 sequence: CASSGRLAGIETQYF. The CDR3 DNA sequence: TGTGCCAGTAGTGGCAGACTAGCGGGAATCGAGACCCAGTACTTC.